This T cell receptor beta chain was sequenced in a study of radiotherapy plus CTLA-4 blockade in lung cancer. The data were produced by immunoSEQ multiplex PCR, yet TCRdb's version contains in-frame clones alone and is incomplete. The sample holds more than 25,000 clones; 65% to 80% are singletons and the top ten take under 8%. V lost 5 bases, J lost 7 bases, and 15 bases stayed unmatched. This CDR3 is 17 amino acids long. CDR1 MDHEN and CDR2 SYDVKM come from the germline V gene. This sequence originates from a human donor with non-small cell lung cancer who had stable disease on radiotherapy plus ipilimumab. V and J are TRBV28 and TRBJ2-1; 9 bases match TRBD1. The sample in question was peripheral blood, obtained from a patient treated with radiotherapy plus ipilimumab. CDR3 residues: CASSTSRMGQGKNEQFF. The CDR3 nucleotides read TGTGCCAGCAGTACATCACGAATGGGACAGGGAAAAAATGAGCAGTTCTTC.